One sample yielded the 9 T cell receptor beta chains listed below, sequenced in a study of early T cells in non-severe SARS-CoV-2 infection. TCRdb fed the 5' RACE reads into MiXCR, producing one record per CDR3 protein. This table has about 36,000 distinct CDR3 sequences, roughly 9.9% appearing once. Source material: whole blood. These receptors all come from an adult who was a healthcare worker with PCR-confirmed SARS-CoV-2 infection or an uninfected control (not recorded which).

This clonotype was seen many times. The chain couples TRBV20-1 to TRBJ2-1; 13 bases map to TRBD2. This CDR3 spans 14 amino acids. V lost 2 bases and J lost 7; bases outside the gene matches: 2. CDR1 and CDR2 from the germline V gene are DFQATT and SNEGSKA (reference sequence). In nucleotides, the CDR3 is TGCAGTGCTAGAACTAGCGGGGGGGCTAATGAGCAGTTCTTC. Its protein is CSARTSGGANEQFF.

This clonotype was picked up many times. This chain connects TRBV14 to TRBJ2-4; D possibly uses TRBD1 or TRBD2 (6 bases each). The CDR3 spans 15 residues. Trimming pared 4 bases from V and 9 bases from J, leaving 19 bases between. Germline-derived CDR1 and CDR2 are SGHDN and FVKESK. This CDR3 is CASSRGATGVGIQYF. DNA for the CDR3: TGTGCCAGCAGCCGGGGGGCGACTGGAGTCGGCATTCAGTACTTC.

In this sample, this clonotype turned up many times. CDR3 nucleotides: TGTGCCAGCAATGGACTAGCGGGGGTGACCGGGGAGCTGTTTTTT. Its translation is CASNGLAGVTGELFF. The chain couples TRBV6-2 or TRBV6-3 to TRBJ2-2; 13 bases line up with TRBD2. The CDR3 has 15 amino acids. V gave up 7 bases and J gave up 5 bases; unmatched junction bases: 4. CDR1 MNHEY and CDR2 SVGEGT come from the germline V gene.

This clonotype has at least ten counts. The chain couples TRBV4-2 to TRBJ2-7; no clear D. Germline CDR1 is LGHNA and CDR2 is YNFKEQ. This CDR3 is 15 amino acids long. Trimming left V 1 base short and J 4 bases short, with 14 bases between. CDR3 sequence reads: CASSQGPMFGYEQYF. CDR3 DNA sequence: TGTGCCAGCAGCCAAGGGCCTATGTTTGGGTACGAGCAGTACTTC.

This clonotype was detected many times. V and J are TRBV2 and TRBJ1-5; no clear D. From germline, CDR1 is SNHLY and CDR2 FYNNEI. The CDR3 covers 17 residues. Trimming removed 5 bases from V and 0 bases from J, with 17 bases in between. For the CDR3, the DNA is TGTGCCAGCAGTCCCCGGGCCGTTGTCTATAGCAATCAGCCCCAGCATTTT. The encoded protein is CASSPRAVVYSNQPQHF.

In DNA form, the CDR3 reads TGCGCCAGCAGCCAGGCCCCGGGGGCAGGGGGTCCCTACGAGCAGTACTTC. Its protein product is CASSQAPGAGGPYEQYF. The V call is TRBV4-3, the J call TRBJ2-7, with a tentative D call TRBD1 (7 bases). The CDR3 length is 17 residues. In germline, CDR1 is LGHNA, CDR2 YSLEER. Trimming took off 3 bases at V and 2 bases at J, with 20 bases between the two ends.

This clonotype was found many times. The chain combines TRBV29-1 with TRBJ1-1, with D possibly matching TRBD1 (5 bases). Germline V gene data show CDR1 as SQVTM and CDR2 as ANQGSEA. Trimming cost V 2 bases and J 1 base, with 11 bases left between them. The CDR3 sequence is 14 residues long. CDR3 coding DNA: TGCAGCGTTGAAAGGCCGGGGACGAACACTGAAGCTTTCTTT. Its protein product is CSVERPGTNTEAFF.

The sample holds many counts of this clonotype. The chain carries TRBV10-1 and TRBJ2-3; 8 bases align to TRBD1. The V gene's germline CDR1 is WNHNN and CDR2 SYGVQD (reference sequence). The CDR3 spans 13 residues. V was clipped by 4 bases and J by 6 bases; unmatched bases: 3. Written as DNA, the CDR3 is TGCGCCAGCAGTGTAAGGACAGGGGATACGCAGTATTTT. Residues: CASSVRTGDTQYF.

The J gene is TRBJ1-5, the V gene TRBV6-2 or TRBV6-3; D may be TRBD1 (6 bases). Looked up from germline, CDR1 is MNHEY and CDR2 is SVGEGT. V was clipped by 2 bases and J by 11 bases, with 16 bases between them. CDR3 length: 14 residues. The DNA of the CDR3 is TGTGCCAGCAGTTACGTTGCAGGGGCAAGGGCCCAGCATTTT. Protein sequence: CASSYVAGARAQHF.